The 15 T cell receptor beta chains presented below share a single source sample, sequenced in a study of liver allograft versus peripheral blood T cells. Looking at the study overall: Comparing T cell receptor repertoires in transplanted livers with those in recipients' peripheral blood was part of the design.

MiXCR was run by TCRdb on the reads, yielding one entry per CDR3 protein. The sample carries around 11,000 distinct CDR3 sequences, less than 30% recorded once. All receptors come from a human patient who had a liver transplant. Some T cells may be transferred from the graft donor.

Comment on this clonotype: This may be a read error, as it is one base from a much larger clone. The DNA of the CDR3 is TGTGCCAACAGTTACTCCCTAGGGTCTACGGGGAACACCATATATTTT. Its translation: CANSYSLGSTGNTIYF. The V call is TRBV6-6, the J call TRBJ1-3; D ambiguous. Germline lookup yields CDR1 MNHNY and CDR2 SVGAGI (reference sequence). This CDR3 spans 16 amino acids.

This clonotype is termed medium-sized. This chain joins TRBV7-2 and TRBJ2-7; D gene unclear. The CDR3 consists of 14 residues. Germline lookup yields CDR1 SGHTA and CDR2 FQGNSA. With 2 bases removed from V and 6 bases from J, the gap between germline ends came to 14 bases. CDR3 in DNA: TGTGCCAGCAGCTTAATGGTGTTATCAGGCGAGCAGTACTTC. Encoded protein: CASSLMVLSGEQYF.

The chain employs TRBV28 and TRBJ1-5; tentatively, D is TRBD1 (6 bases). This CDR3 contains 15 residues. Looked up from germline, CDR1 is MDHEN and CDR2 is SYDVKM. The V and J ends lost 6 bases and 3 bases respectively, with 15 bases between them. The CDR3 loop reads CASRIGGRDNQPQHF. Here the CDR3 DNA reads TGTGCCAGCAGAATTGGGGGGCGGGACAATCAGCCCCAGCATTTT.

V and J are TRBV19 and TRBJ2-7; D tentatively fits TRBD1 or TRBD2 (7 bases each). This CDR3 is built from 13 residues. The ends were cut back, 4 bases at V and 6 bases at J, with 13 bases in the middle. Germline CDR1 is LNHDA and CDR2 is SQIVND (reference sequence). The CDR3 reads CASSTQGGIEQYF. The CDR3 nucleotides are TGTGCCAGTAGTACTCAGGGGGGGATCGAGCAGTACTTC.

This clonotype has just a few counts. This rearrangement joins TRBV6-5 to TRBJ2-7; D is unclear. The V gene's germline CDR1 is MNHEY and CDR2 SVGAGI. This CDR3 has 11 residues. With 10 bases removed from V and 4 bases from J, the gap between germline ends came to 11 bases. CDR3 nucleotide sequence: TGTGCCACTTCGTTTTCTTACGAGCAGTACTTC. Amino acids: CATSFSYEQYF.

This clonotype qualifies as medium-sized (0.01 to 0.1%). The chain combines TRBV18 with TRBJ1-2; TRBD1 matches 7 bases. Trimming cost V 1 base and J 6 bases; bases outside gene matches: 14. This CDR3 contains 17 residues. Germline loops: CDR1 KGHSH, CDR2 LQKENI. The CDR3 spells CASSPHPGQLNINGYTF. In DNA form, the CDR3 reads TGTGCCAGCTCACCACATCCGGGACAGTTAAACATTAATGGCTACACCTTC.

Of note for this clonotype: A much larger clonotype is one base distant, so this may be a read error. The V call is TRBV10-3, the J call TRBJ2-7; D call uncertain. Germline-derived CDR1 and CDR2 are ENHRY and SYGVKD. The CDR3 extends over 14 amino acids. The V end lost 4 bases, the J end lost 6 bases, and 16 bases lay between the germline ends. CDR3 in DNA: TGTGCCATCAGTGTTCTGGGGAATCTCTCCGAGCAGTACTTC. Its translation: CAISVLGNLSEQYF.

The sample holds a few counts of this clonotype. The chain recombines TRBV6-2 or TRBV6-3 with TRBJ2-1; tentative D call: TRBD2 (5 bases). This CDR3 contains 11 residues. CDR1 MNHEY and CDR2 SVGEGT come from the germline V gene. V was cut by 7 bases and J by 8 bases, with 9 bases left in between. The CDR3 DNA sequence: TGTGCCAGCAACGGGGTCTATGAGCAGTTCTTC. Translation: CASNGVYEQFF.

CDR3 nucleotides: TGTGCGAGTGGGGGGAATCAGCCCCAGCATTTT. Protein sequence: CASGGNQPQHF. This sequence joins TRBV6-1 and TRBJ1-5; a possible D gene is TRBD1 (5 bases). CDR1 is MNHNS, CDR2 SASEGT, per germline. The CDR3 has 11 amino acids.

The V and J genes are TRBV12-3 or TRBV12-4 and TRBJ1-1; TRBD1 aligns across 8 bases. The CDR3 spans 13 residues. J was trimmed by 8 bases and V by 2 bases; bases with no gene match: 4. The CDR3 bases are TGTGCCAGCAGTTTACTAGGGACAGGAGAAGCTTTCTTT. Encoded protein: CASSLLGTGEAFF.

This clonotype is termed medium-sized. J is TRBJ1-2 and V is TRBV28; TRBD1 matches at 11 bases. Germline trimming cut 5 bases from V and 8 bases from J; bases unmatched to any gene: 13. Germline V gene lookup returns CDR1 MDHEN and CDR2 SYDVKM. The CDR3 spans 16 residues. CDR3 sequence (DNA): TGTGCCAGCAGTACCCCTTCCGGGACAGGGGGTTTAGGCTACACCTTC. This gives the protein CASSTPSGTGGLGYTF.

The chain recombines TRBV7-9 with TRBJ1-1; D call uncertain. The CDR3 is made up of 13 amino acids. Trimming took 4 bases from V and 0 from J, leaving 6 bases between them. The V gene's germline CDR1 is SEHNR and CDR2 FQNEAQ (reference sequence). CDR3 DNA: TGTGCCAGCAGCTCGCAGATGAACACTGAAGCTTTCTTT. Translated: CASSSQMNTEAFF. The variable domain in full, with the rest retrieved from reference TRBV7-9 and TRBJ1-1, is DTGVSQNPRHKITKRGQNVTFRCDPISEHNRLYWYRQTLGQGPEFLTYFQNEAQLEKSRLLSDRFSAERPKGSFSTLEIQRTEQGDSAMYLCASSSQMNTEAFFGQGTRLTVV.

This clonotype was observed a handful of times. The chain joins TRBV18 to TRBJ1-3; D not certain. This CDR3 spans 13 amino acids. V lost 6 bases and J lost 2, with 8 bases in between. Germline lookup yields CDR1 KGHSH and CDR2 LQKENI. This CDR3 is CASSSEPGNTIYF. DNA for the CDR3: TGTGCCAGCTCGAGTGAACCTGGAAACACCATATATTTT.

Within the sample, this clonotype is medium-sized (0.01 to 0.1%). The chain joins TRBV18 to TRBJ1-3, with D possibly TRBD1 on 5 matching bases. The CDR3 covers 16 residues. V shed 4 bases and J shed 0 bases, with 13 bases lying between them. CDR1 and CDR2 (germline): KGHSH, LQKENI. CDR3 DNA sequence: TGTGCCAGCTCACAGAATTGGGACTCCTCTGGAAACACCATATATTTT. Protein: CASSQNWDSSGNTIYF.

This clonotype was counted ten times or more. The CDR3 spells CASSIDRQGGYGYTF. The CDR3 DNA reads as TGTGCCAGTAGTATAGATCGGCAGGGTGGCTATGGCTACACCTTC. The genes are TRBV19 and TRBJ1-2, with a tentative D call TRBD1 (5 bases). The germline V gene encodes CDR1 LNHDA and CDR2 SQIVND (reference sequence). Trimming stripped 0 bases from V and 4 bases from J, with 12 bases between. There are 15 residues in the CDR3.